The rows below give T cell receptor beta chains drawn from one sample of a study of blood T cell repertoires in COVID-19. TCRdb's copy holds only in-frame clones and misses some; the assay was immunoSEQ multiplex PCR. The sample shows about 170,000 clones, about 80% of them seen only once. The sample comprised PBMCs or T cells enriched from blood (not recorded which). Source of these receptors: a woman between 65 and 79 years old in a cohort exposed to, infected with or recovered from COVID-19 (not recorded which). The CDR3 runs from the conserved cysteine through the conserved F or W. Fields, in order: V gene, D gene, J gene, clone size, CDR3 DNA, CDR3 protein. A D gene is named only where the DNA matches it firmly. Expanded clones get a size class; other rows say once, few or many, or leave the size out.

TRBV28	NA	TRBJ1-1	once	TGTGCCAGCAGTTTTTATTCTGAAGCTTTCTTT	CASSFYSEAFF
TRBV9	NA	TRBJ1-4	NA	TGTGCCAGCAGCGCGGACTTAGGTGAAAAACTGTTTTTT	CASSADLGEKLFF
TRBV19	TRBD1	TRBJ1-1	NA	TGTGCCACCGGACAGGGGTTTGGCACTGAAGCTTTCTTT	CATGQGFGTEAFF
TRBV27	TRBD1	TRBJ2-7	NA	TGTGCCAGCAGGGACCGGGACAGGGGCTACGAGCAGTACTTC	CASRDRDRGYEQYF
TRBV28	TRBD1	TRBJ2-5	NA	TGTGCCAGCAGTTTAGGGACAGACCTCCGGGAGACCCAGTACTTC	CASSLGTDLRETQYF
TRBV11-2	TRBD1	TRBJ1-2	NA	TGTGCCAGCAGCCCGGGACAGGGGGCTAGCTACACCTTC	CASSPGQGASYTF
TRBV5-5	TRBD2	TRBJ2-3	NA	TGTGCCAGCAGCCAACTAGCGGGAGTGGGTGATACGCAGTATTTT	CASSQLAGVGDTQYF
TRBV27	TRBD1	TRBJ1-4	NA	TGTGCCAGCAGTCGGGACAGTTTTAATGAAAAACTGTTTTTT	CASSRDSFNEKLFF
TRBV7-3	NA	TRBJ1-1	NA	TGTGCCAGCAGCTTAAACTCACAGGGCCCTAAAGAAGCTTTCTTT	CASSLNSQGPKEAFF
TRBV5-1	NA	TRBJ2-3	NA	TGCGCCAGCAGCGTGCAGGGTACGGAGGATACGCAGTATTTT	CASSVQGTEDTQYF
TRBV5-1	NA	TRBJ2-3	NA	TGCGCCAGCAGCTTGGGAGGCAGCTCTAGCACAGATACGCAGTATTTT	CASSLGGSSSTDTQYF
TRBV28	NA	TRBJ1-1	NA	TGTGCCAGCTCGGGGAGCACTGAAGCTTTCTTT	CASSGSTEAFF
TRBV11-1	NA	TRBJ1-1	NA	TGTGCCAGCAGCCCGCAGGACTCTCCCACTGAAGCTTTCTTT	CASSPQDSPTEAFF
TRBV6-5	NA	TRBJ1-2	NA	TGTGCCAGCAGTTACTCGGTCCAGACAGCTGTTGGCTACACCTTC	CASSYSVQTAVGYTF
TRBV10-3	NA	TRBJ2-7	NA	TGTGCCATCAGTGATCCTTCAGGGACAAGCGAGCAGTACTTC	CAISDPSGTSEQYF
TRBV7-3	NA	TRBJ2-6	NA	TGTGCCATCGACACTGGGGCCAACGTCCTGACTTTC	CAIDTGANVLTF
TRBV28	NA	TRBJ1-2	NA	TGTGCCAGCAGTTTATTACAGCTTAGAGTAGGCTACACCTTC	CASSLLQLRVGYTF
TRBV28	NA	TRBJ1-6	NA	TGTGCCAGCAGTTCTCACTCCGGGGGAGGTTCACCCCTCCACTTT	CASSSHSGGGSPLHF
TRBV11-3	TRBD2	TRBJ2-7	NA	TGTGCCAGCAGCTCGGGACTAGCGGGAGCGGGGGAGCAGTACTTC	CASSSGLAGAGEQYF
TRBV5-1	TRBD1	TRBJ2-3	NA	TGCGCCAGCAGCTTGGGGGACAGACAAACAGATACGCAGTATTTT	CASSLGDRQTDTQYF
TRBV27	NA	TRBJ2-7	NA	TGTGCCAGCACTACAAGGGGGGGGCGAAGCTCCTACGAGCAGTACTTC	CASTTRGGRSSYEQYF
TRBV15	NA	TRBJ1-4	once	TGTGCCACCAGCAGGGGGCAGGCCAGAACTAATGAAAAACTGTTTTTT	CATSRGQARTNEKLFF
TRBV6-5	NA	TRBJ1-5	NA	TGTGCCAGCAGCACGGGGGGGGCCAATCAGCCCCAGCATTTT	CASSTGGANQPQHF
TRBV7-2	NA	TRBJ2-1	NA	TGTGCCAGCAGCTTAGTAGCGGCCCTCTACAATGAGCAGTTCTTC	CASSLVAALYNEQFF
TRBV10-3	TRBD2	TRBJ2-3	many	TGTGCCACCAAAGGACTAGCGGGAGACACAGATACGCAGTATTTT	CATKGLAGDTDTQYF
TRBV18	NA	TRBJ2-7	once	TGTGCCAGCTCACCAAGAGGGGGAGACGAGCAGTACTTC	CASSPRGGDEQYF
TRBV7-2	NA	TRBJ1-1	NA	TGTGCCAGCAGCTTAGCGCTACGACAGGAAGCTTTCTTT	CASSLALRQEAFF
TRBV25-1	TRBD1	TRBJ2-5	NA	TGTGCCAGCAGTGAATTTGGACAGGGGGCAGGGGAGACCCAGTACTTC	CASSEFGQGAGETQYF
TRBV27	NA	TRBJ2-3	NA	TGTGCCAGCAGTGGCAGGGGCACAGATACGCAGTATTTT	CASSGRGTDTQYF
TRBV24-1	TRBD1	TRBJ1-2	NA	TGTGCCACCAGTGATGGGGGGACAGGCCCCCTCAACTATGGCTACACCTTC	CATSDGGTGPLNYGYTF
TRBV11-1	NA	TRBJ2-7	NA	TGTGCCAGCAGCTTAGGCGGCAGCTCCTACGAGCAGTACTTC	CASSLGGSSYEQYF
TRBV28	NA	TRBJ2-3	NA	TGTGCCAGCAGTGTCGGACAGACAGATACGCAGTATTTT	CASSVGQTDTQYF
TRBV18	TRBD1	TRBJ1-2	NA	TGTGCCAGCTCACCGGGACAGGGCCCCTATGGCTACACCTTC	CASSPGQGPYGYTF
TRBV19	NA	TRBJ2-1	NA	TGTGCCAGTAGTGGCAGGGGCCTTGGTCCCTCTCGTTACAATGAGCAGTTCTTC	CASSGRGLGPSRYNEQFF
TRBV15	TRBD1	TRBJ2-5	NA	TGTGCCACCAGCAGACAGAACAGGGGGCAAGAGACCCAGTACTTC	CATSRQNRGQETQYF
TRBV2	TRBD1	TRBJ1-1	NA	TGTGCCAGCAGCTCACAGGGGGTTAACACTGAAGCTTTCTTT	CASSSQGVNTEAFF
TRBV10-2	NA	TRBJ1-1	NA	TGCGCCAGCAGTGCAGCTTCACAGGGCTACACTGAAGCTTTCTTT	CASSAASQGYTEAFF
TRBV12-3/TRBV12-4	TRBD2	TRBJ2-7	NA	TGTGCCAGCAGCCCAAGCGGGATAAGCGAGCAGTACTTC	CASSPSGISEQYF
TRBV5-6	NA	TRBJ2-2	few	TGTGCCAGCAGCTTAATGGGGCCCGGGGAGCTGTTTTTT	CASSLMGPGELFF
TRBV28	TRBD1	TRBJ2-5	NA	TGTGCCAGCAGTTCCACGGGGACAGGGGGCGCGGAGACCCAGTACTTC	CASSSTGTGGAETQYF
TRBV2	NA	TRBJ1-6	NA	TGTGCCAGCAGTGAACGGGAGGGCTCCTATAATTCACCCCTCCACTTT	CASSEREGSYNSPLHF
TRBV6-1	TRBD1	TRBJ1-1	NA	TGTGCCAGCATTTGGGACAGGGGTAAGAACACTGAAGCTTTCTTT	CASIWDRGKNTEAFF
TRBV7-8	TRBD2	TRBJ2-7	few	TGTGCCAGCAGCTGGGGGACTAGCGGTCCGCAGCAGTACTTC	CASSWGTSGPQQYF
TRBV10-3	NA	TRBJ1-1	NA	TGTGCCACCTACAGGGCCGAGAACACTGAAGCTTTCTTT	CATYRAENTEAFF
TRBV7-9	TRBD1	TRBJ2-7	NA	TGTGCCAGCAGCCCAGGGGGCGCGGGAATCAAGCAGTACTTC	CASSPGGAGIKQYF
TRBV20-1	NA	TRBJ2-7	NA	TGCAGTGCTGGTGTCGGGAGACAGTACTTC	CSAGVGRQYF
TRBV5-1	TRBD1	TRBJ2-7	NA	TGCGCCAGCAAAAGGGGGCTAATGTCCTACGAGCAGTACTTC	CASKRGLMSYEQYF
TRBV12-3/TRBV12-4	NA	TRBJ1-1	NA	TGTGCCAGCAGTTTGGGACTTGCGTCTGAAGCTTTCTTT	CASSLGLASEAFF
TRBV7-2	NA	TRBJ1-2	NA	TGTGCCAGCAGCCCCCGGACAGCCCAGGGGGGCTACACCTTC	CASSPRTAQGGYTF
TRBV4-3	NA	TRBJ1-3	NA	TGCGCCAGCAGCCTCATCCTTAGCTCTGGAAACACCATATATTTT	CASSLILSSGNTIYF
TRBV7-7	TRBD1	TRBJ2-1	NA	TGTGCTAGCAGCCCGGGACAGAACAATGAGCAGTTCTTC	CASSPGQNNEQFF
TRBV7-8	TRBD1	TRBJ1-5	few	TGTGCCAGCAGCCGCGGCAGGGGGCTCCAGCCCCAGCATTTT	CASSRGRGLQPQHF
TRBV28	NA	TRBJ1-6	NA	TGTGCCAGCATTATGACGGGACTGAATTCACCCCTCCACTTT	CASIMTGLNSPLHF
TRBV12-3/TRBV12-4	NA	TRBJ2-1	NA	TGTGCCAGCAGCACCCCCGGAGGCGAGCAGTTCTTC	CASSTPGGEQFF
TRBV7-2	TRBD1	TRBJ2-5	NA	TGTGCCAGCAGCTTCCGCCCAACAGGGGCTTGGGAGACCCAGTACTTC	CASSFRPTGAWETQYF